This TCR beta chain was documented in a study of T cell repertoires in cytomegalovirus infection. Background on the study: Matching HLA type and CMV infection were both indicated by public TCR beta signatures.

Study-level findings and limits: Across the ex vivo response, the dominant clonotypes were HLA-C-restricted CMV-specific TCR beta clonotypes.

About this clonotype itself: Its antigen is still unknown.

This CDR3 has 14 amino acids. In germline, CDR1 is MNHNS, CDR2 SASEGT. V was trimmed by 5 bases and J by 3 bases, leaving 11 bases between them. TCRdb analysed the reads with MiXCR anew, one entry per CDR3 protein. Of about 900,000 distinct CDR3 sequences in the sample, under 40% were seen once. The sample here was cultured CD8+ T cells from PBMCs, taken from culture after CMV antigen stimulation. The TCR sequence derives from a human donor in good health (CMV status not recorded). Some clones in this sample may be carry-over from other donors' samples. The chain recombines TRBV6-1 with TRBJ2-1; D tentatively reads TRBD1 or TRBD2 (5 bases each). The CDR3 coding sequence is TGTGCCAGCAGTTACGAGGGGCACTACAATGAGCAGTTCTTC. Encoded protein: CASSYEGHYNEQFF.